Below, one T cell receptor (beta chain) is given with its context. Its antigen remains unidentified. No clone much larger than this one lies a single base away; base qualities are absent. The data stem from a study of blood T cell repertoires in COVID-19 (dated by TCRdb to about 2020). The study in broad terms: The collaborator samples originated in the United States, Italy and Spain and spanned the acute and convalescent phases of COVID-19. Samples were obtained from the ongoing ImmuneRACE study (first 160 participants) and from about 1,300 subjects provided by 6 global collaborators. Deeply sampled blood TCRbeta repertoires from subjects exposed to, actively infected with, or recovered from COVID-19 were included in the dataset. A freely available public database, intended as a resource for researchers studying the immune response to SARS-CoV-2, is where the repertoires were released. The prospective study material was composed of cDNA or gDNA derived from T cells, B-cell-depleted T cells, or PBMCs. Where available, HLA class I and class II types were obtained from metadata supplied by the sample provider rather than from assay-based typing. Sample metadata almost always included a de-identified subject ID, COVID-19 status, age in years and sex. General conclusions and limits of the study: How much clinical and demographic metadata was included differed by source and by participant, and the metadata was provided uncurated.

The immunoSEQ Assay, a bias-controlled multiplex PCR, was used to amplify TCRbeta CDR3 regions from genomic DNA. The original methods were these. Within the assay, amplification of reference gene primers was used to estimate how many nucleated cells each sample contained. Sequence reads were collapsed and filtered to measure the absolute abundance of every unique TCRbeta CDR3 rearrangement. For each sample, productive Simpson clonality was calculated by taking the square root of Simpson's diversity index across productive rearrangements. Sourced from immuneACCESS, this table was stored by TCRdb with only in-frame sequences that have V and J called. A share of the clones is absent; for the studies checked, an unresolved V gene accounts for under half, and the remainder has no known explanation. Clone size and the V and J calls come from that table; the DNA yielded D and trimming. For this sample the table gives fewer than 150,000 clones, of which approximately 77% were detected only once. The ten largest clonotypes hold around a fifth of the sample.

The CDR3, cysteine through phenylalanine, is 14 amino acids long. The entry retains the CDR3 DNA only, 42 bases that are in frame from base 1. In the germline V gene, CDR1 corresponds to KGHSH and CDR2 to LQKENI. The germline ends are 12 bases apart after V is trimmed by 3 bases and J by 4 bases. Collaborating institutions collected whole blood in K2EDTA tubes following their own protocols. For TCRbeta analysis, collaborators shipped samples as frozen whole blood, isolated PBMCs, or DNA extracted from either of those sample types. The receptor was isolated from an elderly man with acute or convalescent COVID-19. The V and J genes are TRBV18 and TRBJ1-2; the D gene is perhaps TRBD1, on 5 matching bases. The material sequenced was peripheral blood. In nucleotides, the sequence is TGTGCCAGCTCACCTCTAGGGGTGGTCTATGGCTACACCTTC. Its protein product is CASSPLGVVYGYTF.